Only one count was recorded for the clone carrying this TCR beta chain. V shed 5 bases and J shed 0 bases, with 9 bases lying between them. CDR1 is LNHNV and CDR2 is YYDKDF in the germline V gene (reference sequence). The CDR3 is 14 amino acids. The United States was where all participants with HIV were treated. Sequencing used immunoSEQ v3.0 at survey level. The method was immunoSEQ multiplex PCR; TCRdb's version includes in-frame clones alone and lacks a portion of them. The sample includes about 16,000 clones, 81% of them seen just once. The data were taken from a study of long-term antiretroviral therapy in people with HIV.

The gene calls are TRBV15 and TRBJ2-3; D gene uncertain. The TCR comes from a man in his thirties or forties with HIV. The sample here was unsorted PBMCs, taken less than 1.3 years before starting antiretroviral therapy. CDR3 sequence (DNA): TGTGCCACCAGCTCAGGCACGAGCACAGATACGCAGTATTTT. Protein: CATSSGTSTDTQYF.